This TCR beta chain derives from a study of blood T cell repertoires in COVID-19. Study overall: Sample material is recorded as cDNA or gDNA derived from T cells, B-cell-depleted T cells, or PBMCs.

There are 16 residues in the CDR3. J lost 5 bases, V lost 5 bases, and 10 bases had no gene match. The germline V gene encodes CDR1 MDHEN and CDR2 SYDVKM. Only in-frame clones appear in the TCRdb table, and some are missing; sequencing was by immunoSEQ multiplex PCR. This sample yields 85,000 to 110,000 clones, of which around 84% are seen a single time; 12% belongs to the top ten. V and J are TRBV28 and TRBJ2-5, with 11 bases matching TRBD2. The clonotype comes from a human donor in a cohort sampled during active COVID-19. Sequences were obtained from peripheral blood. The CDR3 DNA is TGTGCCAGCAGTCCCATAGCGGGGGGGCGGGTTGAGACCCAGTACTTC. It encodes CASSPIAGGRVETQYF.